One sample yielded the 8 T cell receptor beta chains listed below, sequenced in a study of identical twins. TCRdb reprocessed the 5' RACE reads via MiXCR and lists one record per CDR3 protein. The data show approximately 350,000 distinct CDR3 sequences, 9% to 15% seen once. A further study also used this sample, focusing on yellow fever vaccine responses in identical twins.

The specimen was CD8+ T cells sorted from blood. The receptors here all came from a woman in her late teens or twenties in good health.

This clonotype was picked up a small number of times. The rearrangement joins TRBV6-1 to TRBJ2-7; D is uncertain. Germline lookup yields CDR1 MNHNS and CDR2 SASEGT. The V end lost 0 bases, the J end lost 2 bases, and 5 bases lay between the germline ends. The CDR3 spans 13 residues. The CDR3 sequence is CASSEALTYEQYF. CDR3 bases: TGTGCCAGCAGTGAAGCTCTTACCTACGAGCAGTACTTC.

This clonotype has a handful of counts. The chain uses TRBV20-1 and TRBJ2-1; D not certain. Germline values: CDR1 DFQATT, CDR2 SNEGSKA (reference sequence). The CDR3 is made up of 11 amino acids. Deletions cut 5 bases from V and 4 bases from J, with 6 bases between. The CDR3 sequence: CSAPEYNEQFF. The CDR3 nucleotides are TGCAGTGCTCCCGAATACAATGAGCAGTTCTTC.

This clonotype showed up many times. This chain joins TRBV7-6 and TRBJ1-5; D is unresolved. The CDR3 consists of 14 residues. Deletions cut 5 bases from V and 0 bases from J, with 8 bases between. Looked up from germline, CDR1 is SGHVS and CDR2 is FNYEAQ. CDR3 sequence reads: CASSPWGSNQPQHF. Written as DNA, the CDR3 is TGTGCCAGCAGCCCTTGGGGTAGCAATCAGCCCCAGCATTTT.

This clonotype was recorded many times. The rearrangement uses TRBV5-5 and TRBJ2-1; TRBD2 is a possible D gene (6 bases). Germline loops: CDR1 SGHKS, CDR2 YYEKEE (reference sequence). The CDR3 consists of 14 residues. Trimming shortened V by 2 bases and J by 10 bases, and 16 bases separated the two germline ends. The DNA of the CDR3 is TGTGCCAGCAGCTTAGGACTATCCGGAGCAGAGCAGTTCTTC. Its translation is CASSLGLSGAEQFF. The variable domain in full, with the rest retrieved from reference TRBV5-5 and TRBJ2-1, is DAGVTQSPTHLIKTRGQQVTLRCSPISGHKSVSWYQQVLGQGPQFIFQYYEKEERGRGNFPDRFSARQFPNYSSELNVNALLLGDSALYLCASSLGLSGAEQFFGPGTRLTVL.

The V call is TRBV29-1, the J call TRBJ1-4, with a possible D match to TRBD1 (6 bases). The V and J ends lost 0 bases and 8 bases respectively, with 10 bases between them. The CDR3 length is 13 residues. Looked up from germline, CDR1 is SQVTM and CDR2 is ANQGSEA. CDR3 DNA sequence: TGCAGCGTTGAAGATCTGGACAGCGAAAAACTGTTTTTT. Its protein is CSVEDLDSEKLFF. Filled out from reference TRBV29-1 and TRBJ1-4, the complete variable domain reads SAVISQKPSRDICQRGTSLTIQCQVDSQVTMMFWYRQQPGQSLTLIATANQGSEATYESGFVIDKFPISRPNLTFSTLTVSNMSPEDSSIYLCSVEDLDSEKLFFGSGTQLSVL.

The CDR3 DNA reads TGTGCCAGCAGCGGGGGACAGGGTTCCTACGAGCAGTACGTC. Translating gives CASSGGQGSYEQYV. V and J are TRBV6-1 and TRBJ2-7, with TRBD1 matching 9 bases. This CDR3 has 14 residues. Trimming took 6 bases from V and 1 from J; bases not matched to a gene: 4. The V gene's germline CDR1 is MNHNS and CDR2 SASEGT.

The chain couples TRBV6-1 to TRBJ2-7; 7 bases map to TRBD1. This CDR3 has 15 residues. V dropped 9 bases and J dropped 3; count of bases not matched to a gene: 14. Germline values: CDR1 MNHNS, CDR2 SASEGT. CDR3 protein: CASRITGTAFYEQYF. The CDR3 region has the DNA TGTGCCAGTCGGATCACCGGGACAGCCTTCTACGAGCAGTACTTC.

This clonotype was seen more than once but under ten times. The chain carries TRBV12-3 or TRBV12-4 and TRBJ2-3; 10 nucleotides agree with TRBD2. This CDR3 is 16 amino acids long. Germline trimming cut 5 bases from V and 0 bases from J; bases unmatched to any gene: 5. Here the CDR3 DNA reads TGTGCCAGCAGTGGGGGGACTAGCGATAGCACAGATACGCAGTATTTT. It specifies CASSGGTSDSTDTQYF.